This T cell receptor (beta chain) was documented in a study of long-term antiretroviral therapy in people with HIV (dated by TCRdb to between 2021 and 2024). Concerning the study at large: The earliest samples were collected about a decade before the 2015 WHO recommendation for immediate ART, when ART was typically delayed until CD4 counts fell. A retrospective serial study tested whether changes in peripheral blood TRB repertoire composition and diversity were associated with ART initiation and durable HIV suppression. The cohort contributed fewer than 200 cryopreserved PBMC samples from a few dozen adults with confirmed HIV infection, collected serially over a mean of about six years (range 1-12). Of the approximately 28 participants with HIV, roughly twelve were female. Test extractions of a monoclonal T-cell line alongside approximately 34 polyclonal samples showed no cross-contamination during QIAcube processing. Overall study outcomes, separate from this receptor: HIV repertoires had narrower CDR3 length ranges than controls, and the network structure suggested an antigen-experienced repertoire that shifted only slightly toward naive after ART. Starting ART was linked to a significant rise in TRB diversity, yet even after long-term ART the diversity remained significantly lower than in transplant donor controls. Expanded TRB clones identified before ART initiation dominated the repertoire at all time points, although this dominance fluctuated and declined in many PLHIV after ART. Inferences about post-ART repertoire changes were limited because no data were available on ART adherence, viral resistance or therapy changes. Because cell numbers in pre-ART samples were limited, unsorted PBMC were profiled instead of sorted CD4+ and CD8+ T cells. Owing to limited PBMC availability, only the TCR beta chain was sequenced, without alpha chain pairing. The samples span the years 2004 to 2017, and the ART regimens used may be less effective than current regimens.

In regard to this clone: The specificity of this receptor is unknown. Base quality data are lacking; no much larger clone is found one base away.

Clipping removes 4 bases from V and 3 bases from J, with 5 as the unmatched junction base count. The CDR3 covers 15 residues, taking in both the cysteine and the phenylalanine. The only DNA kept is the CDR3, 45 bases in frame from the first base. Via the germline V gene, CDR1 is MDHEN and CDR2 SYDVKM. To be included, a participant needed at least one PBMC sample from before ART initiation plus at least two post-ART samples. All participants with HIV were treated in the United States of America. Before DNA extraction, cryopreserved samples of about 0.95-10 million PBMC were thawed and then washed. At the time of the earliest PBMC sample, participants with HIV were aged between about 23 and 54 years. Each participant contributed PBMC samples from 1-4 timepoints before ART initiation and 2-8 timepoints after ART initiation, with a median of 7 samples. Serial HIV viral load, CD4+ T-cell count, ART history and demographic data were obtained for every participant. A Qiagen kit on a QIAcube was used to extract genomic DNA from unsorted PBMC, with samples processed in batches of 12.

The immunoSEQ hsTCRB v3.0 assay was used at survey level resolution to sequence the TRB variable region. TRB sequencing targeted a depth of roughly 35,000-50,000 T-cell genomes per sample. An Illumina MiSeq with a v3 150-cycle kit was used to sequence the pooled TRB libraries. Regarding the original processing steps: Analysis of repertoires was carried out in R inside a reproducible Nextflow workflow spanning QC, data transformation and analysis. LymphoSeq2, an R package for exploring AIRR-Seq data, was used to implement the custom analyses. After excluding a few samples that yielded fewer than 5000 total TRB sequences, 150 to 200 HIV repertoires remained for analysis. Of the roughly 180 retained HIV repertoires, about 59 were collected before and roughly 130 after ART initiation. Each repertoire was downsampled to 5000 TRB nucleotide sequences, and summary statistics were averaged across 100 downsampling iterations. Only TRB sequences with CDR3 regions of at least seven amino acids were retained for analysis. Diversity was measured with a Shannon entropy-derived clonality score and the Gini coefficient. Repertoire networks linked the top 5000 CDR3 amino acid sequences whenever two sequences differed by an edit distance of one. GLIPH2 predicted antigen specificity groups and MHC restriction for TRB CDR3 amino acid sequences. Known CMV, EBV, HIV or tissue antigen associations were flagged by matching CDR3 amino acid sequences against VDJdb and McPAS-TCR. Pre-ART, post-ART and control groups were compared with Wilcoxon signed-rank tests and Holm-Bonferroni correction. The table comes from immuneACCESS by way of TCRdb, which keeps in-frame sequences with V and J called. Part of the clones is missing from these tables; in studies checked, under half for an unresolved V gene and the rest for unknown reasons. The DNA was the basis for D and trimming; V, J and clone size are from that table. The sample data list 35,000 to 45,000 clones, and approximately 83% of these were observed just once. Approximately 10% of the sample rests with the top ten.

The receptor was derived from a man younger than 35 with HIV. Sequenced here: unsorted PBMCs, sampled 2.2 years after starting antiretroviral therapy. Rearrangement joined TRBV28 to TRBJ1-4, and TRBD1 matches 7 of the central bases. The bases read TGTGCCAGCAGTTCCAGGACAGGACCTAATGAAAAACTGTTTTTT. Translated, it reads CASSSRTGPNEKLFF.